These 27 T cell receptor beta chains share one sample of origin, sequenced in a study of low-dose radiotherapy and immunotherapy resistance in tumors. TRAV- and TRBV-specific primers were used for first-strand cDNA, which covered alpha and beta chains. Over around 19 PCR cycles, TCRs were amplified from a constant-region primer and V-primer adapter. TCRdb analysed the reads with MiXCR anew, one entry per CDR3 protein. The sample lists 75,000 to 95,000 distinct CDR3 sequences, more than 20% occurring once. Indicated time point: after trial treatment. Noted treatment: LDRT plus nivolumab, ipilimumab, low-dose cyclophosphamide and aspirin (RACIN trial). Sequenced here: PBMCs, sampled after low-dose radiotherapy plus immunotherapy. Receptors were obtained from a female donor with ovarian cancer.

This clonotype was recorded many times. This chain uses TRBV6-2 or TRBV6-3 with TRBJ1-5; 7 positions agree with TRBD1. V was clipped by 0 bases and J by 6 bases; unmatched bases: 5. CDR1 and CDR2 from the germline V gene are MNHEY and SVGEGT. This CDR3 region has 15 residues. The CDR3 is CASSYSGTAIQPQHF. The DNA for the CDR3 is TGTGCCAGCAGTTACTCTGGGACAGCAATTCAGCCCCAGCATTTT.

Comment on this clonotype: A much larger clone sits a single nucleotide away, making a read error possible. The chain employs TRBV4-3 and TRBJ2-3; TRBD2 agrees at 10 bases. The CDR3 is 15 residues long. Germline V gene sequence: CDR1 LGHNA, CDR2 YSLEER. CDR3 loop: CASSSLAGVTDTRYF. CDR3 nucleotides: TGCGCCAGCAGCTCCCTAGCGGGGGTCACAGATACGCGGTATTTT.

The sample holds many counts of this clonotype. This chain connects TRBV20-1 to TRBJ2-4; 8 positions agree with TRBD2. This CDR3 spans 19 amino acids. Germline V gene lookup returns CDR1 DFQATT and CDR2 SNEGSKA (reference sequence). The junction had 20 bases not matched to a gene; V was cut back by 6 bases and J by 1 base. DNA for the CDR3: TGCAGTGCCCAGCCATTAAGCGGGAGAGGGGGGTTTGCCAAAAACATTCAGTACTTC. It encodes CSAQPLSGRGGFAKNIQYF.

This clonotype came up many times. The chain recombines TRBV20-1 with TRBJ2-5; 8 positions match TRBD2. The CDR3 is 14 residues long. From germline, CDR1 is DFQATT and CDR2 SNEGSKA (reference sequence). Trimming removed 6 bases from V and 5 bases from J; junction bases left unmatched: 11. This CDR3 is CSAGGGSGMETQYF. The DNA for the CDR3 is TGCAGTGCCGGGGGGGGGTCAGGGATGGAGACCCAGTACTTC.

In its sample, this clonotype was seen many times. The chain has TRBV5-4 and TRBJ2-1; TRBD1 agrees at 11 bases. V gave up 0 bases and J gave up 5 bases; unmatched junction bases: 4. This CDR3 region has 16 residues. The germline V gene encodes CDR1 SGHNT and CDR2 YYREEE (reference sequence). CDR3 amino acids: CASSLGTGGVHNEQFF. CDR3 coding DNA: TGTGCCAGCAGCTTGGGGACAGGGGGCGTCCACAATGAGCAGTTCTTC. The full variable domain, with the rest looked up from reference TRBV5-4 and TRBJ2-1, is ETGVTQSPTHLIKTRGQQVTLRCSSQSGHNTVSWYQQALGQGPQFIFQYYREEENGRGNFPPRFSGLQFPNYSSELNVNALELDDSALYLCASSLGTGGVHNEQFFGPGTRLTVL.

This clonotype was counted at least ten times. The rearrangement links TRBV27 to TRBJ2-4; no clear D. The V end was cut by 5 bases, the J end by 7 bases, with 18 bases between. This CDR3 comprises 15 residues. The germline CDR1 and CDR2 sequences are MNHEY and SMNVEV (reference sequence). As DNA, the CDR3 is TGTGCCAGCAGTGCCGGTAGTATCGCGCGGAACATTCAGTACTTC. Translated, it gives CASSAGSIARNIQYF.

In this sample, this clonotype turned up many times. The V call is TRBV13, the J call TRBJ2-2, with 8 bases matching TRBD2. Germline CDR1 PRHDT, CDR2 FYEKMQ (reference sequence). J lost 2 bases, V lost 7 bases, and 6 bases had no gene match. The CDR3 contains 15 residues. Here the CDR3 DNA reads TGTGCCAGCAAGGCGCGGGGGGCCAACACCGGGGAGCTGTTTTTT. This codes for CASKARGANTGELFF. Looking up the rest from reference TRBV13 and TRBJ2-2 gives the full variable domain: AAGVIQSPRHLIKEKRETATLKCYPIPRHDTVYWYQQGPGQDPQFLISFYEKMQSDKGSIPDRFSAQQFSDYHSELNMSSLELGDSALYFCASKARGANTGELFFGEGSRLTVL.

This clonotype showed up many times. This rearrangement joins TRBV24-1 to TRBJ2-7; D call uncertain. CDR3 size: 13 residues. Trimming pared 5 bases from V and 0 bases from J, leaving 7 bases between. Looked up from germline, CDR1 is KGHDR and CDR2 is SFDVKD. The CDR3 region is CATSGVGSYEQYF. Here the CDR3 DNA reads TGTGCCACCAGTGGGGTCGGCTCCTACGAGCAGTACTTC.

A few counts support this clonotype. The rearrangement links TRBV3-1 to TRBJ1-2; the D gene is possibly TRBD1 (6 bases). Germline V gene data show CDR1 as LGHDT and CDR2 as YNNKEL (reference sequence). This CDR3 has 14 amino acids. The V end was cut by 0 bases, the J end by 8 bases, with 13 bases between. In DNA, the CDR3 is TGTGCCAGCAGCCAAGACCCGGGGGCGAGGGGCTACACCTTC. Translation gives CASSQDPGARGYTF.

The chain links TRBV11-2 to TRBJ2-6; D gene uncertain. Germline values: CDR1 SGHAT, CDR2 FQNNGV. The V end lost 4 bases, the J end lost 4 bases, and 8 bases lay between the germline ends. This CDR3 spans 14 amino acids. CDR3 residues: CASSSTRGANVLTF. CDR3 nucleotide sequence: TGTGCCAGCAGCTCCACCAGGGGGGCCAACGTCCTGACTTTC.

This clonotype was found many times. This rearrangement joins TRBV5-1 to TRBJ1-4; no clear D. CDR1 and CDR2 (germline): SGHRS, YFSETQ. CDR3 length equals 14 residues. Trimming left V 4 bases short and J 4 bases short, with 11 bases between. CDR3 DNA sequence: TGCGCCAGCAGCACGGGGAATCTTAATGAAAAACTGTTTTTT. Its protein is CASSTGNLNEKLFF.

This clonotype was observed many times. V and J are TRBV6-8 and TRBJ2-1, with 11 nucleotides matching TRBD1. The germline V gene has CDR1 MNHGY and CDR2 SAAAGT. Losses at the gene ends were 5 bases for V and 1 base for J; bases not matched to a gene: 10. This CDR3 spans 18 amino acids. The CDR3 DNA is TGTGCCAGCAGTCGAGCCACCGGGACAGGGGGATCCTACAATGAGCAGTTCTTC. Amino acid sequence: CASSRATGTGGSYNEQFF.

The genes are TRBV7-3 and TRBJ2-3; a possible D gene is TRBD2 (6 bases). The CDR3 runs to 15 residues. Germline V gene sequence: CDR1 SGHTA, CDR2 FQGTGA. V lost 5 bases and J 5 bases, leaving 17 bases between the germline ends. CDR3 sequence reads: CASSLRLQAGDTQYF. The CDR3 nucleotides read TGTGCCAGCAGCCTTCGACTCCAAGCGGGAGATACGCAGTATTTT.

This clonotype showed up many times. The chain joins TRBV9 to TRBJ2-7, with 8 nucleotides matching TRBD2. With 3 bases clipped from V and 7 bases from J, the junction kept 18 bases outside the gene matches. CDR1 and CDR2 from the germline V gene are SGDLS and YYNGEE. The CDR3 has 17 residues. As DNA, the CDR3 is TGTGCCAGCAGCGCCTCCCCCAGCGGGAGATCTCTGTGGGAGCAGTACTTC. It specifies CASSASPSGRSLWEQYF.

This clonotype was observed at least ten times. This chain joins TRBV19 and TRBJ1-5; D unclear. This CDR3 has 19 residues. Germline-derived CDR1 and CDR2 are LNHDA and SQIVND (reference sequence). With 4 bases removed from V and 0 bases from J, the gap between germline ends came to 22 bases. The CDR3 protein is CASSSIGNHRVYSNQPQHF. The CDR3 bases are TGTGCCAGTAGTAGTATAGGAAACCATCGGGTATATAGCAATCAGCCCCAGCATTTT.

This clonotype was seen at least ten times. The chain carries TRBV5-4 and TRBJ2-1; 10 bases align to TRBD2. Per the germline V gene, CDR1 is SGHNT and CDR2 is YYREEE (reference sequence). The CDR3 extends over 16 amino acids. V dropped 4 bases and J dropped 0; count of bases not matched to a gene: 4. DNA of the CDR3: TGTGCCAGCAGCGCGACTAGCGGGTCCTCCTACAATGAGCAGTTCTTC. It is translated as CASSATSGSSYNEQFF.

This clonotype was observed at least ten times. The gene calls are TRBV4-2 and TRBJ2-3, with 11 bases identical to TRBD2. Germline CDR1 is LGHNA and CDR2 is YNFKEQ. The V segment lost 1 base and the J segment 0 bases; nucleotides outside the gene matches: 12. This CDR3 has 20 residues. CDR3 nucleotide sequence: TGTGCCAGCAGCCAAGGGCCTAGCGGGGGGACCCCTCGTAGCACAGATACGCAGTATTTT. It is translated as CASSQGPSGGTPRSTDTQYF.

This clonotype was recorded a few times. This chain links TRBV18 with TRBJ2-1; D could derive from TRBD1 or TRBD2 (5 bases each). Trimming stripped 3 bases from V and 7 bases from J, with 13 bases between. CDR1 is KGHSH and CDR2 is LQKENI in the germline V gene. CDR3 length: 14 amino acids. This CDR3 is CASSPTGGENEQFF. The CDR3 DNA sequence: TGTGCCAGCTCACCGACTGGGGGAGAGAATGAGCAGTTCTTC.

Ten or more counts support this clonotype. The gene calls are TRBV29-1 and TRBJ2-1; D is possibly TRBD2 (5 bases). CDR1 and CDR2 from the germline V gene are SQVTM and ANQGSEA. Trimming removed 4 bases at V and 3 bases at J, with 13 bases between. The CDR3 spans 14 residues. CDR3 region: CSVVVRGSYNEQFF. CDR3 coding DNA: TGCAGCGTTGTCGTGCGTGGGAGCTACAATGAGCAGTTCTTC.

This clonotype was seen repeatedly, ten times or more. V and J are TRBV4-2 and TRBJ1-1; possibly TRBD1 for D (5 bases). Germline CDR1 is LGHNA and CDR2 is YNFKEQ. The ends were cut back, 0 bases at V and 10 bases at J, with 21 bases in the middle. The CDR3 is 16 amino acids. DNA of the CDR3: TGTGCCAGCAGCCAAGATCGGTCGAGGCCAGGGCCAGGAGCTTTCTTT. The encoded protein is CASSQDRSRPGPGAFF.

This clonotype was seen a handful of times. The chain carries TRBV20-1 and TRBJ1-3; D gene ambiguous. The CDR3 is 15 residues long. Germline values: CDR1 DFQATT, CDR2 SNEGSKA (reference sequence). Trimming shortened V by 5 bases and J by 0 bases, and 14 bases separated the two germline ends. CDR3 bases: TGCAGTGCTTCGTCGGACGCTCGCTCTGGAAACACCATATATTTT. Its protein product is CSASSDARSGNTIYF.

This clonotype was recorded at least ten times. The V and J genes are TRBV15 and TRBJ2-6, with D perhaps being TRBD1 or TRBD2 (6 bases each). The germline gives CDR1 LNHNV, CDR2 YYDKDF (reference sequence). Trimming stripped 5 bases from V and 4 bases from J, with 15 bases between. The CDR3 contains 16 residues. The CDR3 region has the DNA TGTGCCACCAGCTTCCACGGGGGCTCGGGGGCCAACGTCCTGACTTTC. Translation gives CATSFHGGSGANVLTF.

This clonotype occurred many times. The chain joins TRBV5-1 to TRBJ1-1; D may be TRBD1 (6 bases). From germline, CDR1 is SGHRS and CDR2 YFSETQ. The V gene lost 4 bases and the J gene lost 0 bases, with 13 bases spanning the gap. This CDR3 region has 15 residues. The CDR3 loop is CASSRTGSLNTEAFF. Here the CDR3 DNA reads TGCGCCAGCAGCCGAACAGGGTCGTTGAACACTGAAGCTTTCTTT.

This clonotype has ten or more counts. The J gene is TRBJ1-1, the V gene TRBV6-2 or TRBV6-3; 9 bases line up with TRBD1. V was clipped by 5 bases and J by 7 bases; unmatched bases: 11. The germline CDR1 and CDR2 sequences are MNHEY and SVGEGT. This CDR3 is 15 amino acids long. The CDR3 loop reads CASSEGGQGWNEAFF. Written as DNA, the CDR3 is TGTGCCAGCAGTGAAGGGGGACAGGGATGGAATGAAGCTTTCTTT.

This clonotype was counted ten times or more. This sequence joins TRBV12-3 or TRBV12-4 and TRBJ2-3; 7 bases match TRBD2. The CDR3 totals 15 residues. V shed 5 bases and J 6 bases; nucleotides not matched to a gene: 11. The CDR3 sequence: CASSPPPGRGDTQYF. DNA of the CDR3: TGTGCCAGCAGTCCGCCCCCAGGGCGGGGGGATACGCAGTATTTT.

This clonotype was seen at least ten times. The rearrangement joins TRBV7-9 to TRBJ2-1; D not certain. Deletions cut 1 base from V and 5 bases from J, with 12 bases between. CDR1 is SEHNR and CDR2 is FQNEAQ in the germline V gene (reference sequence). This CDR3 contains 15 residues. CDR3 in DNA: TGTGCCAGCAGCTTAGACGCCTCTCGCCACAATGAGCAGTTCTTC. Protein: CASSLDASRHNEQFF.

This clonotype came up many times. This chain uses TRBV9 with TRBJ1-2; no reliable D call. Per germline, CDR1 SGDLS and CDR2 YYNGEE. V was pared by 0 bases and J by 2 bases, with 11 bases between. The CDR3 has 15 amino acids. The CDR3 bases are TGTGCCAGCAGCGTAGCTTTGGTCGGGAACTATGGCTACACCTTC. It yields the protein CASSVALVGNYGYTF.